This T cell receptor (beta chain) was sequenced for a study of blood T cells in healthy people across ages. The study, taken as a whole, reports: Across samples, TCR beta diversity tracked strongly with naive T cell percentage.

This CDR3 is 12 amino acids long. V gave up 2 bases and J gave up 7 bases, with 9 bases separating them. Extraction of total RNA produced a minimum of 6 micrograms from each sample. A second PCR, run for roughly 7 to 12 cycles, used a sample-barcoded 5' primer plus a J-beta primer mix. One entry per CDR3 protein results from TCRdb running MiXCR on the 5' RACE reads. Of about 1.4 million distinct CDR3 sequences listed, around 59% were seen once; the top ten hold 5.5% to 8%. This clonotype was observed a handful of times. As yet, its antigen is unknown. This chain connects TRBV12-3 or TRBV12-4 to TRBJ2-7; D is ambiguous. Sequencing was performed on blood. The clonotype comes from a man aged 18 to 30 in good health. DNA for the CDR3: TGTGCCAGCAGTTTACGGATTGGGGAGCAGTACTTC. Its translation: CASSLRIGEQYF.